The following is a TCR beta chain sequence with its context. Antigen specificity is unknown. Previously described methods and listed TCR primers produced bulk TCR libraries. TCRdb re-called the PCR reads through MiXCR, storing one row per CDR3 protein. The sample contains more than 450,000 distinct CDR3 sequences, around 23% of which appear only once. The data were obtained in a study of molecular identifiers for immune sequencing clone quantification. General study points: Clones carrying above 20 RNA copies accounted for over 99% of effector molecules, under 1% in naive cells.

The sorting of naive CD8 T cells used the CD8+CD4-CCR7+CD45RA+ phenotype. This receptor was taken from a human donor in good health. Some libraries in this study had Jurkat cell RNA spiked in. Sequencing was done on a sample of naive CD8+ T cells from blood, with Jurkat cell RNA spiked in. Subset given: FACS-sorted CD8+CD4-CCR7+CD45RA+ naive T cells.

This CDR3 reads CASSADGKDTQYF. The CDR3 DNA follows: TGTGCCAGCAGTGCGGACGGGAAAGATACGCAGTATTTT. The J gene is TRBJ2-3, the V gene TRBV12-3 or TRBV12-4; D is perhaps TRBD2 (5 bases). This CDR3 spans 13 amino acids. The germline V and J ends were trimmed by 5 bases and 5 bases, with 11 bases remaining between them.